This TCR beta chain was captured in a study of T cell clonality in common variable immunodeficiency. Regarding the study as a whole: CVID subjects showed higher TCRbeta clonality than healthy controls. Reportedly, TCR beta sequences from common variable immunodeficiency showed fewer deletions and N-nucleotide insertions.

This clone has a count of ten or more. The target antigen is unknown. The junction and the germline gene differ at one end; a read error may be behind it. The sequence runs out 3 residues before the end of the CDR3; the remainder is reconstructed from the germline J gene. TCRdb's copy holds only in-frame clones and misses some; the assay was immunoSEQ multiplex PCR. The sample contains approximately 30,000 clones, none occurring once; 29% lies in the top ten. Patients and controls were mostly of Caucasian heritage. CVID subjects had received replacement immunoglobulin for at least one year. The CDR3 is 12 residues long. The germline V gene has CDR1 LNHDA and CDR2 SQIVND (reference sequence).

This clonotype was sampled from a human donor with common variable immunodeficiency. The J gene is TRBJ1-1, the V gene TRBV19; 8 positions match TRBD1. Sequenced input: peripheral blood mononuclear cells. The CDR3 DNA, read in part, is TGTGCCAGTAGTGTAGACAGGGGTAAA. This translates into CASSVDRGK. From start to end, the CDR3 is CASSVDRGKAFF.